This is a list of T cell receptor beta chains from one sample in a study of control samples from healthy donors and cancer patients. Measured with immunoSEQ multiplex PCR; TCRdb has only the in-frame clones, and not every one. The specimen's table records roughly 200,000 clones. The sequencing sample was made of blood. These receptors were collected from a woman younger than 45 in good health. The CDR3 runs from the conserved cysteine through the conserved F or W. D genes are given only for firm matches.

j_call v_call d_call cdr3_aa cdr3_nt
TRBJ2-7 TRBV27 - CASSFTGTYTTYEQYF TGTGCCAGCAGTTTCACGGGGACCTATACCACCTACGAGCAGTACTTC
TRBJ1-3 TRBV14 - CASSQVLPLSGNTIYF TGTGCCAGCAGCCAAGTACTCCCACTTTCTGGAAACACCATATATTTT
TRBJ2-7 TRBV25-1 - CASSWGIYEQYF TGTGCCAGCAGTTGGGGGATCTACGAGCAGTACTTC
TRBJ1-3 TRBV18 - CASSDLLPQGSSGNTIYF TGTGCCAGCTCGGACCTACTCCCGCAGGGGAGCTCTGGAAACACCATATATTTT
TRBJ1-2 TRBV18 TRBD1 CASSPDRVPYTF TGTGCCAGCTCACCCGACAGGGTGCCGTACACCTTC
TRBJ2-5 TRBV3-1/TRBV3-2 - CASSPGKPVPIQETQYF TGTGCCAGCAGCCCGGGGAAGCCAGTTCCCATCCAAGAGACCCAGTACTTC
TRBJ1-1 TRBV7-9 - CASSLEWEGEAFF TGTGCCAGCAGCTTAGAATGGGAGGGTGAAGCTTTCTTT
TRBJ1-1 TRBV6-6 - CASGGGRTEAFF TGTGCCAGCGGAGGGGGACGTACTGAAGCTTTCTTT
TRBJ1-1 TRBV29-1 - CSVEEPGMNTEAFF TGCAGCGTTGAAGAGCCGGGTATGAACACTGAAGCTTTCTTT
TRBJ2-1 TRBV6-6 - CASSYSRGTYNEQFF TGTGCCAGCAGTTACTCGAGGGGGACCTACAATGAGCAGTTCTTC
TRBJ2-7 TRBV7-9 TRBD2 CASSPGLAASSYEQYF TGTGCCAGCAGCCCCGGACTAGCGGCCTCTTCCTACGAGCAGTACTTC
TRBJ1-1 TRBV28 - CASSLDRRAFF TGTGCCAGCAGTTTAGATAGGAGAGCTTTCTTT
TRBJ1-6 TRBV7-2 TRBD1 CASSSRDRHSPLHF TGTGCCAGCAGCTCCCGGGACAGACATTCACCCCTCCACTTT
TRBJ1-5 TRBV27 - CASSLSLNQPQHF TGTGCCAGCAGTTTATCCCTTAATCAGCCCCAGCATTTT
TRBJ2-5 TRBV5-8 - CASSPGLDPEETQYF TGTGCCAGCAGCCCAGGACTGGACCCAGAAGAGACCCAGTACTTC
TRBJ1-4 TRBV6-6 TRBD1 CASGTGEF TGTGCCAGCGGAACAGGGGAATTT
TRBJ1-3 TRBV18 TRBD1 CASSPPGQGAGNTIYF TGTGCCAGCTCACCACCGGGACAGGGGGCTGGAAACACCATATATTTT
TRBJ2-1 TRBV2 - CASSDPGSYNEQFF TGTGCCAGCAGTGATCCAGGTTCCTACAATGAGCAGTTCTTC
TRBJ1-4 TRBV10-3 - CAIREGSTNEKLFF TGTGCCATCAGGGAAGGTTCAACTAATGAAAAACTGTTTTTT
TRBJ1-3 TRBV6-4 TRBD1 CASIGQVRKPGNTIYF TGTGCCAGCATCGGACAGGTACGGAAGCCCGGAAACACCATATATTTT
TRBJ2-1 TRBV6-5 - CASSYSAASSYNEQFF TGTGCCAGCAGTTACTCGGCGGCCTCCTCCTACAATGAGCAGTTCTTC
TRBJ1-6 TRBV9 - CASSAGGDNSPLHF TGTGCCAGCAGCGCGGGGGGGGATAATTCACCCCTCCACTTT
TRBJ2-7 TRBV5-1 - CASSLIGSPGAYEQYF TGCGCCAGCAGCTTAATTGGGTCTCCGGGGGCATACGAGCAGTACTTC
TRBJ2-1 TRBV6-5 TRBD1 CASSLGQGVGEQFF TGTGCCAGCAGTCTCGGACAGGGGGTAGGTGAGCAGTTCTTC
TRBJ2-7 TRBV6-5 - CASSTYGQTYEQYF TGTGCCAGCAGTACCTACGGACAGACCTACGAGCAGTACTTC
TRBJ2-2 TRBV27 - CASSYSGTNTGELFF TGTGCCAGCAGTTACTCGGGGACGAACACCGGGGAGCTGTTTTTT